Below are 14 T cell receptor beta chains sequenced from a single sample in a study of blood T cell repertoires in COVID-19. Profiled with immunoSEQ multiplex PCR; TCRdb holds only in-frame clones, not every one. The table includes about 350,000 clones, about 90% detected once. The sample consisted of peripheral blood. The receptor source for this set is a woman under 30 who had recovered from COVID-19.

This clone was seen a handful of times. This rearrangement joins TRBV6-2 or TRBV6-3 to TRBJ2-3; no clear D. CDR1 and CDR2 from the germline V gene are MNHEY and SVGEGT. Deletions cut 4 bases from V and 0 bases from J, with 5 bases between. The CDR3 totals 13 residues. CDR3 in amino acids: CASSLTSTDTQYF. CDR3 DNA sequence: TGTGCCAGCAGTTTGACTAGCACAGATACGCAGTATTTT.

The rearrangement joins TRBV27 to TRBJ1-1; no definite D call. Trimming pared 3 bases from V and 3 bases from J, leaving 14 bases between. CDR3 length: 15 residues. The germline gives CDR1 MNHEY, CDR2 SMNVEV (reference sequence). CDR3 sequence: CASSLVGSRDTEAFF. The CDR3 region has the DNA TGTGCCAGCAGTTTGGTAGGAAGTCGGGACACTGAAGCTTTCTTT.

To note about this clone: Other DNA sequences in the sample encode the same CDR3. This chain joins TRBV19 and TRBJ2-3; 8 bases fit TRBD2. Germline loops: CDR1 LNHDA, CDR2 SQIVND (reference sequence). V lost 1 base, J lost 4 bases, and 1 base stayed unmatched. There are 14 residues in the CDR3. CDR3 in amino acids: CASSIAGGSDTQYF. DNA for the CDR3: TGTGCCAGTAGTATAGCGGGAGGGTCAGATACGCAGTATTTT.

This clone was seen more than once but under ten times. The V and J genes are TRBV7-8 and TRBJ2-1; 11 bases agree with TRBD2. The CDR3 contains 18 residues. Looked up from germline, CDR1 is SGHVS and CDR2 is FQNEAQ. With 5 bases clipped from V and 2 bases from J, the junction kept 11 bases outside the gene matches. CDR3 protein: CASSAPGLADYTYNEQFF. The CDR3, as DNA: TGTGCCAGCAGCGCTCCGGGACTAGCGGATTATACCTACAATGAGCAGTTCTTC.

In DNA form, the CDR3 reads TGTGCCAGCAGTCCGACAGGGGAGTTCTCTGGAAACACCATATATTTT. Translated, it gives CASSPTGEFSGNTIYF. This chain connects TRBV27 to TRBJ1-3; 8 bases match TRBD1. This CDR3 is 16 amino acids long. The V gene end was trimmed by 5 bases and the J gene end by 0 bases; junction bases not matched to a gene: 6. Germline CDR1 MNHEY, CDR2 SMNVEV (reference sequence).

The V gene is TRBV7-2, the J gene TRBJ2-5; 7 bases fit TRBD1. Germline V lookup: CDR1 SGHTA, CDR2 FQGNSA. The junction had 3 bases not matched to a gene; V was cut back by 5 bases and J by 3 bases. The CDR3 is 13 residues long. Here the CDR3 DNA reads TGTGCCAGCAGCCCCGGGACAGAAGAGACCCAGTACTTC. It translates to CASSPGTEETQYF.

This chain joins TRBV18 and TRBJ1-4; D not resolved. V was shortened by 0 bases and J by 4 bases, with 9 bases between the two germline ends. CDR1 is KGHSH, CDR2 LQKENI, per germline. The CDR3 has 15 amino acids. CDR3 in amino acids: CASSPPTTVNEKLFF. The CDR3 DNA reads as TGTGCCAGCTCACCACCGACAACGGTTAATGAAAAACTGTTTTTT.

The count of this clone is one. A junction end diverges from the germline sequence, so it may reflect a read error. The chain recombines TRBV11-2 with TRBJ2-4; a weak D match, TRBD2 (7 bases). CDR1 and CDR2 from the germline V gene are SGHAT and FQNNGV. The length of the CDR3 is 19 residues. As DNA, the CDR3 is TGTGCCAGCAGCCAACTACGCAGCCAGAGGGGGAGGGCCAGAAACATTCAGTACTTC. Amino acid sequence: CASSQLRSQRGRARNIQYF. The whole variable domain, remainder taken from reference TRBV11-2 and TRBJ2-4, is EAGVAQSPRYKIIEKRQSVAFWCNPISGHATLYWYQQILGQGPKLLIQFQNNGVVDDSQLPKDRFSAERLKGVDSTLKIQPAKLEDSAVYLCASSQLRSQRGRARNIQYFGAGTRLSVL.

This clone was recorded once. The V gene is TRBV11-3, the J gene TRBJ2-5, with D possibly TRBD2 on 5 matching bases. Germline values: CDR1 SGHNT, CDR2 YENEEA. Trimming pared 5 bases from V and 7 bases from J, leaving 26 bases between. The length of the CDR3 is 17 residues. The CDR3 reads CASSGKSEPGGPRTQYF. The CDR3 DNA follows: TGTGCCAGCAGCGGGAAGAGCGAGCCAGGCGGGCCAAGGACCCAGTACTTC.

In this sample, this clone turned up once. The J gene is TRBJ2-3, the V gene TRBV9; 8 bases are shared with TRBD2. Germline lookup yields CDR1 SGDLS and CDR2 YYNGEE. The J segment lost 5 bases and the V segment lost 0 bases, leaving 8 bases of the junction unmatched. The CDR3 extends over 16 amino acids. The CDR3 spells CASSVVTGGPVDTQYF. DNA for the CDR3: TGTGCCAGCAGCGTAGTTACGGGAGGGCCAGTAGATACGCAGTATTTT.

This clone was seen a single time. This chain joins TRBV11-2 and TRBJ2-1; TRBD2 aligns across 15 bases. V dropped 5 bases and J dropped 10; count of bases not matched to a gene: 6. The CDR3 runs 15 residues. Germline V gene data show CDR1 as SGHAT and CDR2 as FQNNGV. The CDR3 nucleotides read TGTGCCAGCAGCCCTCGGACTAGCGGGAGGGGGGAGCAGTTCTTC. It is translated as CASSPRTSGRGEQFF.

This rearrangement joins TRBV19 to TRBJ1-2, with a weak D call TRBD1 (6 bases). CDR3 length: 16 amino acids. The V end was cut by 7 bases, the J end by 5 bases, with 23 bases between. Germline lookup yields CDR1 LNHDA and CDR2 SQIVND (reference sequence). The CDR3 nucleotides read TGTGCCAGTAACTCCCCAATCCCCTCAGGGGAATATGGCTACACCTTC. Translation gives CASNSPIPSGEYGYTF.

The chain is built from TRBV7-8 and TRBJ2-7, with 11 bases fitting TRBD2. The germline gives CDR1 SGHVS, CDR2 FQNEAQ. Unmatched junction bases numbered 10, after V lost 2 bases and J lost 7 bases. This CDR3 has 16 residues. Here the CDR3 DNA reads TGTGCCAGCAGCTTAACGGGACTAGCGGCCTTGGGTGAGCAGTACGTC. It specifies CASSLTGLAALGEQYV.

CDR3 nucleotide sequence: TGCGCCAGCAGCCCCGGGACAGGTTCGCCTGGGGCCAACGTCCTGACTTTC. The encoded protein is CASSPGTGSPGANVLTF. The chain carries TRBV4-3 and TRBJ2-6; TRBD1 matches at 8 bases. Germline V gene lookup returns CDR1 LGHNA and CDR2 YSLEER. The CDR3 spans 17 residues. With V trimmed by 4 bases and J by 2 bases, 7 bases remained unmatched.